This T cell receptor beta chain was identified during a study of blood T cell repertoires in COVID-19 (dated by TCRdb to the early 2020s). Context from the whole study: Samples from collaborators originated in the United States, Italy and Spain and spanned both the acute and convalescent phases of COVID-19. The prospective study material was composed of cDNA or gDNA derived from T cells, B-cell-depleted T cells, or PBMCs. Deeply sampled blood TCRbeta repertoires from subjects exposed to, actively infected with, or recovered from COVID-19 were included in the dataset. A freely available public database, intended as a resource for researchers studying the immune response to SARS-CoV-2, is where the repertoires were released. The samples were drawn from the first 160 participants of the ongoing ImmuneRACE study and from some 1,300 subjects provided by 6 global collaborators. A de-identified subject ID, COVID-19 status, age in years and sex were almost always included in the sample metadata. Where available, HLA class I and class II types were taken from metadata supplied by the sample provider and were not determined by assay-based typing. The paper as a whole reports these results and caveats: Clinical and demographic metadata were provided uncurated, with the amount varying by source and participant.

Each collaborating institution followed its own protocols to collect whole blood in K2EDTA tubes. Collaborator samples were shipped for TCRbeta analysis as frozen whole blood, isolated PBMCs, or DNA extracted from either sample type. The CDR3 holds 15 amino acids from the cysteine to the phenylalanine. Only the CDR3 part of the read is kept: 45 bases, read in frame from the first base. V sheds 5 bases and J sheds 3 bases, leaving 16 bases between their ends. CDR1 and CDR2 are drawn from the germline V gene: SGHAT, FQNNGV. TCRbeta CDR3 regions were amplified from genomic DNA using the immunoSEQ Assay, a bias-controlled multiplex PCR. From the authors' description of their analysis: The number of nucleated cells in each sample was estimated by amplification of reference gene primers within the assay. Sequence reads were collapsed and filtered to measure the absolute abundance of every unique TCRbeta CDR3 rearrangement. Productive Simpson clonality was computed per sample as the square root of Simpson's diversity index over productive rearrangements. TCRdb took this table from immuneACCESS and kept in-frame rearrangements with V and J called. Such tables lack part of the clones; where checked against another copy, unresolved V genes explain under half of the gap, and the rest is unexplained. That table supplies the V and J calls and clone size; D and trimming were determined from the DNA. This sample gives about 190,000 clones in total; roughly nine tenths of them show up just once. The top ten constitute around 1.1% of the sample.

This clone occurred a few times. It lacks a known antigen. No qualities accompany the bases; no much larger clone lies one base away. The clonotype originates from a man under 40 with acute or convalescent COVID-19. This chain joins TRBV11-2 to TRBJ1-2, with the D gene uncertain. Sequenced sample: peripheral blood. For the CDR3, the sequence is CASSRTGIPDYGYTF. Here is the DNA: TGTGCCAGCAGCCGTACCGGGATCCCGGACTATGGCTACACCTTC. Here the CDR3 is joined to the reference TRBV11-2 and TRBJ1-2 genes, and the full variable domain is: EAGVAQSPRYKIIEKRQSVAFWCNPISGHATLYWYQQILGQGPKLLIQFQNNGVVDDSQLPKDRFSAERLKGVDSTLKIQPAKLEDSAVYLCASSRTGIPDYGYTFGSGTRLTVV.